This T cell receptor beta chain stems from a study of cytomegalovirus exposure and HLA in healthy donors. Findings and limits, study-wide: The authors assumed roughly uniform sequencing depth across donors for presence/absence analyses.

Nominally healthy donors were sampled, though unrecorded immune exposures were likely. Use of 60 Vbeta and 13 Jbeta primers characterized the PCR. TCRdb keeps only in-frame clones here, not all; method: immunoSEQ multiplex PCR. The specimen's table records 63,000 or so clones. V lost 0 bases and J 8 bases, leaving 10 bases between the germline ends. This CDR3 contains 13 residues. CDR1 is PRHDT and CDR2 is FYEKMQ in the germline V gene (reference sequence). Notes on this clone: Its antigen is not identified.

The receptor comes from a boy aged 5-17 years in good health and CMV-seronegative. Material for sequencing was PBMCs. The chain combines TRBV13 with TRBJ1-2; D unclear. CDR3 sequence: CASSLGTAGGYTF. CDR3 DNA: TGTGCCAGCAGCTTAGGAACAGCTGGAGGCTACACCTTC.